Listed below are T cell receptor beta chains from one sample, sequenced in a study of beta chain features in type 1 diabetes. Using immunoSEQ multiplex PCR, the repertoire was profiled, and TCRdb retains in-frame clones only, with some absent. The table has some 270,000 clones, approximately 10% seen once. The sequenced material came from naive CD4+ T cells from blood. These receptors all stem from a man aged 30 to 45 with type 1 diabetes. CDR3s include the opening cysteine and the closing phenylalanine or tryptophan. A D gene is named only where the DNA matches it firmly. Not all rows give a size; the values are once, few, many and, for expanded clones, a class.

CDR3nt | CDR3aa | j_gene | d_gene | abundance | v_gene
TGTGCCAGCTCAAGGACAGGGCCCGATACGCAGTATTTT | CASSRTGPDTQYF | TRBJ2-3 | TRBD1 | . | TRBV18
TGCAGCGCCAGGAGAGGGGAGGACACCGGGGAGCTGTTTTTT | CSARRGEDTGELFF | TRBJ2-2 | . | . | TRBV29-1
TGTGCCAGCAGCTCATACGAGCAGTACTTC | CASSSYEQYF | TRBJ2-7 | . | few | TRBV11-2
TGTGCCAGCAGCCCCTCTATTGGGGACAATTTTGAAGCTTTCTTT | CASSPSIGDNFEAFF | TRBJ1-1 | . | . | TRBV11-2
TGCGCCAGCAGCTTGGACAGGGGCAACTATGGCTACACCTTC | CASSLDRGNYGYTF | TRBJ1-2 | TRBD1 | . | TRBV5-1
TGCAGTGCTGGACTCATCCACGAGCAGTTCTTC | CSAGLIHEQFF | TRBJ2-1 | . | . | TRBV20-1
TGTGCCAGCAGTTACTCCCAGCGGGGCACAGATACGCAGTATTTT | CASSYSQRGTDTQYF | TRBJ2-3 | . | few | TRBV6-5
TGTGCCAGCACCCCGGTGTACCAAGAGACCCAGTACTTC | CASTPVYQETQYF | TRBJ2-5 | . | . | TRBV6-1
TGTGCCAGCAGGGGCAGGGGGATCATTTCACCCCTCCACTTT | CASRGRGIISPLHF | TRBJ1-6 | TRBD1 | . | TRBV27
TGTGCCAGTAGTATTGGACGGAGGGGCTCTGGGGCCAACGTCCTGACTTTC | CASSIGRRGSGANVLTF | TRBJ2-6 | . | . | TRBV19
TGTGCCAGCAGTATGACAGCAACTAATGAAAAACTGTTTTTT | CASSMTATNEKLFF | TRBJ1-4 | . | once | TRBV6-1
TGTGCCAGCTCACAGACAGAACAAGAGACCCAGTACTTC | CASSQTEQETQYF | TRBJ2-5 | . | . | TRBV18
TGCAGGTCTGTCGGGACCCAGTACTTC | CRSVGTQYF | TRBJ2-5 | . | few | TRBV29-1
TGTGCCGGTGGACAGGTTGAAGAGACCCAGTACTTC | CAGGQVEETQYF | TRBJ2-5 | TRBD1 | . | TRBV2
TGTGCCAGCAGTCTACAGGCAGATACGCAGTATTTT | CASSLQADTQYF | TRBJ2-3 | . | . | TRBV2
TGTGCCAGCAGTCCGGGGGACCCAAATTCACCCCTCCACTTT | CASSPGDPNSPLHF | TRBJ1-6 | . | . | TRBV27
TGTGCCAGTAGTATAGCGATCGGCGGTGAGCAGTTCTTC | CASSIAIGGEQFF | TRBJ2-1 | . | . | TRBV19
TGTGCCAGCCGACTAGCGGGGGGGGATGAGCAGTTCTTC | CASRLAGGDEQFF | TRBJ2-1 | TRBD2 | . | TRBV2
TGTGCCAGCAGTCGCCCAAGCACGGCGGGGAATTCACCCCTCCACTTT | CASSRPSTAGNSPLHF | TRBJ1-6 | . | . | TRBV4-2
TGTGCCAGCAACCACCCGGGACTCCAACGCGGAGATGAGCAGTTCTTC | CASNHPGLQRGDEQFF | TRBJ2-1 | . | . | TRBV7-9
TGTGCCAGCAGTTTCGTGGGCATCGACTATAATTCACCCCTCCACTTT | CASSFVGIDYNSPLHF | TRBJ1-6 | . | few | TRBV27
TGTGCCAGCAGCTTAGGGACAGGGGACGGCTACACCTTC | CASSLGTGDGYTF | TRBJ1-2 | TRBD1 | . | TRBV7-9
TGTGCCAGCAGCGAACGGACAGGGGGATCCGTCACTGAAGCTTTCTTT | CASSERTGGSVTEAFF | TRBJ1-1 | TRBD1 | . | TRBV9
TGTGCCAGCAGCCGACAGGGCGGGGTCGAAGAGACCCAGTACTTC | CASSRQGGVEETQYF | TRBJ2-5 | . | . | TRBV5-4
TGTGCCAGTAGTGTGGACAGGTTGAACACTGAAGCTTTCTTT | CASSVDRLNTEAFF | TRBJ1-1 | TRBD1 | few | TRBV19
TGTGCCAGCAGCCTACGGACAGGGGGCCAAGATACGCAGTATTTT | CASSLRTGGQDTQYF | TRBJ2-3 | TRBD1 | few | TRBV7-9
TGTGCCAGCACCTTCGGGAGCTCTGGGGCCAACGTCCTGACTTTC | CASTFGSSGANVLTF | TRBJ2-6 | . | few | TRBV7-2
TGTGCCAGCAGCCCAGGGGGGTTCGTCACTGAAGCTTTCTTT | CASSPGGFVTEAFF | TRBJ1-1 | TRBD1 | . | TRBV5-4
TGTGCCAGCCGGGTCTCCTACGAGCAGTACTTC | CASRVSYEQYF | TRBJ2-7 | . | . | TRBV2
TGTGCCAGCAGTTTACGGTACCCCCAGCATTTT | CASSLRYPQHF | TRBJ1-5 | . | . | TRBV28
TGTGCCAGTGGTACGGGAAGGCAGCCCCAGCATTTT | CASGTGRQPQHF | TRBJ1-5 | . | . | TRBV19
TGTGCCAGCAGCCCGGGACAGGGGGCAGGAGAGACCCAGTACTTC | CASSPGQGAGETQYF | TRBJ2-5 | TRBD1 | few | TRBV7-9
TGTGCCAGCGGGGGACTAGCGGCCTACGAGCAGTACTTC | CASGGLAAYEQYF | TRBJ2-7 | TRBD2 | few | TRBV27
TGCGCCAGCAGCTTGGTAGGGGGGGCAGCTGAGCAGTTCTTC | CASSLVGGAAEQFF | TRBJ2-1 | . | . | TRBV5-1
TGTGCCAGCAGCTTTAGCCCTAACTATGGCTACACCTTC | CASSFSPNYGYTF | TRBJ1-2 | . | . | TRBV7-2
TGTGCCAGCGGGAGGACTAGCGGGGCTCGCACAGATACGCAGTATTTT | CASGRTSGARTDTQYF | TRBJ2-3 | TRBD2 | . | TRBV2
TGTGCCAGCAGCCTTCGACAGGGCCAGGGTTCACCCCTCCACTTT | CASSLRQGQGSPLHF | TRBJ1-6 | TRBD1 | . | TRBV13
TGCAGCGTTCTCGGGGGGGCAGATACGCAGTATTTT | CSVLGGADTQYF | TRBJ2-3 | TRBD2 | . | TRBV29-1
TGTGCCAGCAGTCCCACAGGGAATGAGCAGTTCTTC | CASSPTGNEQFF | TRBJ2-1 | . | . | TRBV6-5
TGTGCCAGCACCATGGGGGGGCCAAGGTACGAGCAGTACTTC | CASTMGGPRYEQYF | TRBJ2-7 | . | . | TRBV28
TGTGCCAGCAGCTTAGGCGGGGGGGGCACCGGTGAGCAGTTCTTC | CASSLGGGGTGEQFF | TRBJ2-1 | TRBD2 | few | TRBV7-3
TGTGCCAGCAGCCGGGTGGATGGGGGCCGGAACACTGAAGCTTTCTTT | CASSRVDGGRNTEAFF | TRBJ1-1 | . | few | TRBV11-2
TGTGCCAGCAGCCGGGGCCCAGAGCAGTTCTTC | CASSRGPEQFF | TRBJ2-1 | . | few | TRBV14
TGTGCCAGCAGCTTATATACCCAGGGCGAGCCCCAGCATTTT | CASSLYTQGEPQHF | TRBJ1-5 | . | few | TRBV7-9
TGTGCCAGCAGTTTCGGGGGGCTTTTTGATTCACCCCTCCACTTT | CASSFGGLFDSPLHF | TRBJ1-6 | . | few | TRBV27
TGCGCCAGCAGCCAAGAGACAGGGGCTGGGGCCAACGTCCTGACTTTC | CASSQETGAGANVLTF | TRBJ2-6 | TRBD1 | few | TRBV4-3
TGCGCCAGCAGCCCCCCGAGTGATGTCTTCGAGCAGTACTTC | CASSPPSDVFEQYF | TRBJ2-7 | . | once | TRBV5-1
TGCAGCGCTTATTCCGGGGGAGGTGATACGCAGTATTTT | CSAYSGGGDTQYF | TRBJ2-3 | . | few | TRBV29-1
TGTGCCAGCAGTTCGGTAGCGGGGGGGTACAATGAGCAGTTCTTC | CASSSVAGGYNEQFF | TRBJ2-1 | TRBD2 | few | TRBV27
TGCAGCGTGGGACTAGCGAAGAACACCGGGGAGCTGTTTTTT | CSVGLAKNTGELFF | TRBJ2-2 | TRBD2 | . | TRBV29-1
TGCAGCGTTGGCCCTCGGACAGGGGCCTACGAGCAGTACTTC | CSVGPRTGAYEQYF | TRBJ2-7 | TRBD1 | . | TRBV29-1
TGTGCCGGGGGGACAGGGAGACACGAGCAGTACTTC | CAGGTGRHEQYF | TRBJ2-7 | TRBD1 | . | TRBV2
TGTGCCAGCAGACTCGGACGGGGGTCTGAAGCTTTCTTT | CASRLGRGSEAFF | TRBJ1-1 | . | . | TRBV6-5
TGTGCCAGCAGAAATCGGGACAGGGGCTCCTACGAGCAGTACTTC | CASRNRDRGSYEQYF | TRBJ2-7 | TRBD1 | . | TRBV6-5
TGTGCCAGCAGCGCCTACAGGGGGCCTTCCACCGGGGAGCTGTTTTTT | CASSAYRGPSTGELFF | TRBJ2-2 | TRBD1 | . | TRBV11-2
TGTGCCAGCAGCGTTTGGACAGGGGGATCCTACGAGCAGTACTTC | CASSVWTGGSYEQYF | TRBJ2-7 | TRBD1 | few | TRBV7-2
TGTGCCAGCAGCCATGGACAGGGGGATGAGTATTTT | CASSHGQGDEYF | TRBJ2-3 | TRBD1 | . | TRBV14
TGTGCCAGCAACTTAGCGGGGGGACGTTACGAGCAGTACTTC | CASNLAGGRYEQYF | TRBJ2-7 | TRBD2 | few | TRBV2
TGTGCCAGCAGCCAAGAACCGGGGGGCGTCTACAATGAGCAGTTCTTC | CASSQEPGGVYNEQFF | TRBJ2-1 | . | . | TRBV4-2